Below, 32 T cell receptor beta chains from the same sample are listed, as sequenced in a study of tumor-infiltrating lymphocytes in glioblastoma multiforme (dated by TCRdb to about 2017). TCRdb names Illumina HiSeq 2500 as the instrument used. Using a modified ARM-PCR protocol with multiple V-beta primers and a C-beta primer, the team built TCRB libraries from RNA through three nested multiplex PCR rounds. TCRdb ran its own pipeline on the public reads, namely fastp trimming at Q25 and MiXCR clone calling, and kept in-frame beta chains. When rows share a CDR3 protein, they turn into one entry using the most common DNA and genes. This sample has 20,000 or so distinct CDR3 sequences in its table, and about 70% of those were observed once. The biggest ten clones account for 18% of the sample. The specimen sequenced was peripheral blood. The receptors were sampled from a male donor with glioblastoma.

This clonotype was counted a few times. A clone one base away is much larger, so this may be a read error. The chain has TRBV29-1 and TRBJ2-2; D remains ambiguous. The V gene lost 6 bases and the J gene lost 6 bases, with 5 bases spanning the gap. This CDR3 contains 10 residues. Germline CDR1 and CDR2: SQVTM and ANQGSEA. CDR3: CSVLAGELFF. The CDR3 coding sequence is TGCAGCGTCCTCGCCGGGGAGCTGTTTTTT.

This chain joins TRBV29-1 and TRBJ2-5; TRBD1 matches 7 bases. This CDR3 is 15 amino acids long. Germline V lookup: CDR1 SQVTM, CDR2 ANQGSEA. V lost 3 bases, J lost 4 bases, and 11 bases stayed unmatched. CDR3 bases: TGCAGCGTTGAGGGGGACAGAGAGAGGGCAGAGACCCAGTACTTC. This translates into CSVEGDRERAETQYF.

In this sample, this clonotype turned up once. V and J are TRBV10-3 and TRBJ2-3; 8 positions match TRBD1. Germline V lookup: CDR1 ENHRY, CDR2 SYGVKD. This CDR3 has 14 amino acids. V was pared by 4 bases and J by 6 bases, with 6 bases of the junction left unmatched. The CDR3 DNA follows: TGTGCCATCAGTGGGACAGGGAGCATGGATACGCAGTATTTT. Translation: CAISGTGSMDTQYF.

This chain joins TRBV11-2 and TRBJ2-1; TRBD2 matches 9 bases. V lost 6 bases and J lost 4; bases outside the gene matches: 7. This CDR3 region has 15 residues. The V gene's germline CDR1 is SGHAT and CDR2 FQNNGV. CDR3 in amino acids: CASSLGTSFYNEQFF. The CDR3 DNA is TGTGCCAGCAGTCTCGGGACTAGCTTTTACAATGAGCAGTTCTTC.

Many counts were recorded for this clonotype. This chain joins TRBV29-1 and TRBJ2-5; 10 nucleotides agree with TRBD2. The germline V gene encodes CDR1 SQVTM and CDR2 ANQGSEA. With 5 bases clipped from V and 5 bases from J, the junction kept 8 bases outside the gene matches. The CDR3 has 14 residues. CDR3 DNA sequence: TGCAGCGTTTACCAGCGGGAGGGCCAGGAGACCCAGTACTTC. Amino acids: CSVYQREGQETQYF.

The gene calls are TRBV20-1 and TRBJ1-1, with D unresolved. This CDR3 has 12 residues. Per germline, CDR1 DFQATT and CDR2 SNEGSKA (reference sequence). The V gene lost 8 bases and the J gene lost 5 bases, with 15 bases spanning the gap. This chain's CDR3 is CSFRSGGTEAFF. The CDR3 DNA reads as TGCAGTTTTCGCTCGGGCGGGACTGAAGCTTTCTTT.

Remarks on this clonotype: A read error may produce the germline difference seen at one junction end. The chain recombines TRBV6-5 with TRBJ2-4; 8 nucleotides match TRBD2. Germline CDR1 is MNHEY and CDR2 is SVGAGI. This CDR3 comprises 18 residues. This CDR3 reads CASGYSLRKRERKNIQYF. Here the CDR3 DNA reads TGTGCCAGCGGTTACTCCCTTCGAAAGCGGGAGAGGAAAAACATTCAGTACTTC.

This clonotype was found many times. This rearrangement joins TRBV6-5 to TRBJ1-1; D uncertain. Trimming took 6 bases from V and 1 from J, leaving 6 bases between them. Germline loops: CDR1 MNHEY, CDR2 SVGAGI. This CDR3 contains 12 residues. The CDR3 bases are TGTGCCAGCAGCCGACCGAACACTGAAGCTTTCTTT. Translation: CASSRPNTEAFF.

As regards this clonotype: The conserved phenylalanine or tryptophan normally closing the CDR3 is absent here, so this likely arose from a read error. This rearrangement joins TRBV12-3 or TRBV12-4 to TRBJ1-5; possibly TRBD1 for D (6 bases). V lost 5 bases, J lost 6 bases, and 14 bases lay in between. The CDR3 has 14 residues. The CDR3 nucleotides read TGTGCCAGCAGTCTTGGGGGCACACTTCAGCCCCAGCATATT. Its protein is CASSLGGTLQPQHI.

This chain uses TRBV5-1 with TRBJ1-1; 8 positions match TRBD1. The V segment lost 4 bases and the J segment 1 base; nucleotides outside the gene matches: 9. CDR3 size: 16 residues. Germline V lookup: CDR1 SGHRS, CDR2 YFSETQ. CDR3 DNA: TGCGCCAGCAGCCGTCCCGGGACAGGCCCGAACACTGAAGCTTTCTTT. This translates into CASSRPGTGPNTEAFF.

With respect to this clonotype: This is likely a read error, given that the CDR3 carries no conserved phenylalanine or tryptophan at its end. This chain connects TRBV29-1 to TRBJ2-1; 9 bases are a match to TRBD2. The CDR3 is 14 residues long. Trimming cost V 7 bases and J 6 bases; bases outside gene matches: 10. Germline CDR1 SQVTM, CDR2 ANQGSEA. The CDR3 region is CSGARASGVNEQFL. The CDR3 bases are TGCAGCGGCGCCAGGGCTAGCGGGGTCAATGAGCAGTTCCTC.

This clonotype was detected only once. V usage is TRBV12-3 or TRBV12-4 and J usage is TRBJ1-5; 8 bases map to TRBD1. V was clipped by 7 bases and J by 6 bases; unmatched bases: 8. The CDR3 contains 14 residues. For the CDR3, the DNA is TGTGCCAGCAATGATGCCCAGGGGGCTCAGCCCCAGCATTTT. This translates into CASNDAQGAQPQHF.

V usage is TRBV11-2 and J usage is TRBJ2-3; D not resolved. The CDR3 has 15 residues. Trimming pared 5 bases from V and 8 bases from J, leaving 20 bases between. Germline V gives CDR1 SGHAT, CDR2 FQNNGV. DNA of the CDR3: TGTGCCAGCAGCGTCAGCTGGAGCCTCCCAGGTACGCAGTATTTT. It codes for CASSVSWSLPGTQYF.

On this clonotype itself: Being one base from a much bigger clone, this may be a read error. The chain has TRBV10-3 and TRBJ2-1; a weak D match, TRBD2 (5 bases). CDR3 length equals 11 residues. The V gene's germline CDR1 is ENHRY and CDR2 SYGVKD. CDR3: CTISEGNEQFF. DNA for the CDR3: TGTACCATCAGTGAGGGCAATGAGCAGTTCTTC.

This clonotype was found once. A much larger clone is a single base away; this may be a read error. The rearrangement uses TRBV5-1 and TRBJ2-1, with 9 bases aligning to TRBD1. This CDR3 is built from 15 residues. Trimming cost V 5 bases and J 8 bases; bases outside gene matches: 11. The germline V gene has CDR1 SGHRS and CDR2 YFSETQ. The CDR3 nucleotides are TGCGCCAGCAGACAAGGGACAGGGATAGAGGATGAGCAGTTCTTC. This sequence encodes CASRQGTGIEDEQFF. Full variable domain (remainder filled in from reference TRBV5-1 and TRBJ2-1): KAGVTQTPRYLIKTRGQQVTLSCSPISGHRSVSWYQQTPGQGLQFLFEYFSETQRNKGNFPGRFSGRQFSNSRSEMNVSTLELGDSALYLCASRQGTGIEDEQFFGPGTRLTVL.

The chain employs TRBV20-1 and TRBJ1-1; a weak D match, TRBD1 (6 bases). Deletions cut 0 bases from V and 11 bases from J, with 19 bases between. CDR1 and CDR2 from the germline V gene are DFQATT and SNEGSKA (reference sequence). The length of the CDR3 is 14 residues. The CDR3 region has the DNA TGCAGTGCTAGAGAGGACAGTGGATCTGTTGGCGCTTTCTTT. Protein: CSAREDSGSVGAFF.

In regard to this clonotype: As the CDR3 is not closed by the conserved phenylalanine or tryptophan, this likely results from a read error. The chain uses TRBV13 and TRBJ2-3; 10 bases are a match to TRBD2. The V gene's germline CDR1 is PRHDT and CDR2 FYEKMQ (reference sequence). The trim removed 8 bases at V and 6 bases at J, leaving 11 bases unmatched. The CDR3 loop spans 15 amino acids. This chain's CDR3 is CASSAGASGSDTQYL. The CDR3 DNA reads as TGTGCCAGCTCCGCCGGGGCTAGCGGGAGTGATACGCAGTATCTT.

Of note for this clonotype: The junction departs from the called germline gene at one end, perhaps through a read error. The V call is TRBV20-1, the J call TRBJ2-2, with 9 nucleotides matching TRBD2. The CDR3 has 15 residues. Germline CDR1 reads DFQATT; CDR2 reads SNEGSKA (reference sequence). The CDR3 spells CSARDPRGRDGEPFF. The CDR3 DNA is TGCAGTGCTAGAGATCCGCGCGGGAGGGACGGGGAGCCGTTCTTT.

On this clonotype itself: This likely comes from a read error, as the CDR3 has no conserved phenylalanine or tryptophan at its end. The chain combines TRBV28 with TRBJ2-7, with D perhaps TRBD2 (5 bases). V gave up 7 bases and J gave up 2 bases, with 12 bases separating them. CDR1 is MDHEN, CDR2 SYDVKM, per germline. The CDR3 is 13 residues long. The CDR3 sequence: CASTRTGTYEQYL. Written as DNA, the CDR3 is TGTGCCAGCACCCGGACTGGCACCTACGAGCAGTACCTC.

A remark on this clonotype: This may stem from a read error, because a much larger clone lies one nucleotide away. This likely comes from a read error, as the CDR3 has no conserved phenylalanine or tryptophan at its end. The chain couples TRBV20-1 to TRBJ1-5, with D hard to call. The CDR3 spans 12 residues. Germline CDR1 reads DFQATT; CDR2 reads SNEGSKA (reference sequence). Trimming cost V 1 base and J 8 bases, with 9 bases left between them. The CDR3 DNA reads as TGCAGTGCTAGAGGGGTAGGAGAGCCCCAGCATCTT. Amino acids: CSARGVGEPQHL.

This rearrangement joins TRBV4-1 to TRBJ1-1, with 7 bases identical to TRBD1. V dropped 5 bases and J dropped 0; count of bases not matched to a gene: 6. This CDR3 is built from 15 residues. The V gene's germline CDR1 is MGHRA and CDR2 YSYEKL. The CDR3 DNA reads as TGCGCCAGCAGCAAGGGGGCTGATATGAACACTGAAGCTTTCTTT. The encoded protein is CASSKGADMNTEAFF.

As to this clonotype: The junction does not match germline at one end; this may be a read error. This chain's CDR3 is CSARRLAGWPGTAELFF. The CDR3 DNA reads TGCAGTGCTAGGCGGCTAGCGGGATGGCCGGGTACCGCGGAGCTGTTTTTT. This chain uses TRBV20-1 with TRBJ2-2; 9 nucleotides align to TRBD2. The CDR3 spans 17 residues. In germline, CDR1 is DFQATT, CDR2 SNEGSKA (reference sequence).

Remarks on this clonotype: With a much larger clone just one base away, this may be a read error. The rearrangement joins TRBV5-1 to TRBJ2-5; D gene ambiguous. The length of the CDR3 is 14 residues. Trimming cost V 7 bases and J 5 bases, with 18 bases left between them. Germline V gene lookup returns CDR1 SGHRS and CDR2 YFSETQ. The CDR3 loop reads CASEVWTAEETQYF. Here the CDR3 DNA reads TGCGCCAGCGAAGTATGGACCGCGGAGGAGACCCAGTACTTC.

Remarks on this clonotype: Germline and junction disagree at one end, which may indicate a read error. The rearrangement links TRBV11-2 to TRBJ2-2, with D perhaps matching TRBD1 or TRBD2 (7 bases each). Germline CDR1 reads SGHAT; CDR2 reads FQNNGV. There are 20 residues in the CDR3. The CDR3 region has the DNA TGTGCCAGCACCCACTCATTCGGCCAAGGGCTAGCGGTAAACACAGGGGATCTGTTTTTT. Residues: CASTHSFGQGLAVNTGDLFF.

This clonotype has a count of ten or more. The J gene is TRBJ2-3, the V gene TRBV5-1, with D uncertain. The CDR3 sequence is 16 residues long. The V gene lost 4 bases and the J gene lost 1 base, with 16 bases spanning the gap. Germline CDR1 is SGHRS and CDR2 is YFSETQ. This CDR3 reads CASSPLGIGGTDTQYF. The DNA of the CDR3 is TGCGCCAGCAGCCCCCTAGGTATTGGAGGCACAGATACGCAGTATTTT.

The chain recombines TRBV5-1 with TRBJ1-1, with TRBD1 matching over 9 bases. CDR1 is SGHRS, CDR2 YFSETQ, per germline. J gave up 0 bases and V 4 bases, and 16 bases lay outside the gene matches. This CDR3 is built from 19 residues. The CDR3 DNA is TGCGCCAGCAGCCAACTCCCTACAGGGGGCCCCTCCATGAACACTGAAGCTTTCTTT. Encoded protein: CASSQLPTGGPSMNTEAFF.

This clonotype was detected ten times or more. The chain recombines TRBV4-1 with TRBJ1-4; the D is unclear. Germline CDR1 and CDR2: MGHRA and YSYEKL. The CDR3 runs to 15 residues. The V gene lost 0 bases and the J gene lost 8 bases, with 13 bases spanning the gap. CDR3 region: CASSQEMSRREKLFF. The CDR3 bases are TGCGCCAGCAGCCAAGAGATGAGTCGGCGAGAAAAACTGTTTTTT.

This chain connects TRBV23-1 to TRBJ2-3; no reliable D call. TRBV23-1 is an ORF; its function is uncertain. The V end was cut by 6 bases, the J end by 1 base, with 14 bases between. This CDR3 comprises 15 residues. CDR3 bases: TGCGCCAGCAGCCCCTGCTGTGTCGGCACAGATACGCAGTATTTT. This encodes CASSPCCVGTDTQYF.

The chain joins TRBV29-1 to TRBJ2-5, with 10 positions matching TRBD2. Losses at the gene ends were 4 bases for V and 4 bases for J; bases not matched to a gene: 3. The CDR3 has 13 residues. CDR1 SQVTM and CDR2 ANQGSEA come from the germline V gene. The CDR3 bases are TGCAGCGTTGGCCTAGCGGGAGCAGAGACCCAGTACTTC. Encoded protein: CSVGLAGAETQYF.

The chain employs TRBV30 and TRBJ1-5; no reliable D call. Germline V gene data show CDR1 as GTSNPN and CDR2 as SVGIG (reference sequence). Trimming removed 0 bases at V and 4 bases at J, with 7 bases between. This CDR3 spans 13 amino acids. The CDR3 DNA reads TGTGCCTGGAGTGTATCCGGGAATCAGCCCCAGCATTTT. This gives the protein CAWSVSGNQPQHF. Supplemented by reference TRBV30 and TRBJ1-5, the full variable domain reads SQTIHQWPATLVQPVGSPLSLECTVEGTSNPNLYWYRQAAGRGLQLLFYSVGIGQISSEVPQNLSASRPQDRQFILSSKKLLLSDSGFYLCAWSVSGNQPQHFGDGTRLSIL.

Concerning this clonotype itself: Because it lacks the conserved phenylalanine or tryptophan at the end, this CDR3 is likely a read error. The V call is TRBV11-3, the J call TRBJ2-2; 9 bases map to TRBD2. The germline CDR1 and CDR2 sequences are SGHNT and YENEEA. The CDR3 covers 16 residues. CDR3 region: CASSSWASGTTGELFS. DNA of the CDR3: TGTGCCAGCAGCTCGTGGGCTAGCGGGACCACCGGAGAGCTGTTTTCT.

This clonotype ranks as large (0.1 to 1%). The gene calls are TRBV11-2 and TRBJ2-1; D ambiguous. The length of the CDR3 is 11 residues. V lost 6 bases, J lost 9 bases, and 9 bases lay in between. Germline V lookup: CDR1 SGHAT, CDR2 FQNNGV. For the CDR3, the DNA is TGTGCCAGCAGTTCTTCTACTGAGCAGTTCTTC. Protein: CASSSSTEQFF.